This T cell receptor (beta chain) was identified in a study of cytotoxic CD8 clonotypes in ibrutinib-treated CLL. Study overall: Per sample, productive templates averaged about 240,000 and productive rearrangements averaged 94,082.

Assay: immunoSEQ multiplex PCR; the TCRdb copy retains only in-frame clones and omits some. Here the sample spans about 160,000 clones, more than 65% being singletons. Study observations and caveats: Clonality at baseline surpassed age-matched healthy donors and tracked circulating CD8+ T-cell counts.

As to this clone: Its matching antigen is unknown.

CDR3 length: 11 amino acids. Germline CDR1 and CDR2: DFQATT and SNEGSKA (reference sequence). V was trimmed by 7 bases and J by 4 bases, leaving 11 bases between them. Sample: PBMCs, taken after 12 months of ibrutinib treatment. The chain is built from TRBV20-1 and TRBJ2-7; D perhaps matches TRBD2 (5 bases). This receptor was taken from a human donor with chronic lymphocytic leukemia. In nucleotides, the CDR3 is TGCAGTGGAGGGAGCGGATACGAGCAGTACTTC. Protein: CSGGSGYEQYF.